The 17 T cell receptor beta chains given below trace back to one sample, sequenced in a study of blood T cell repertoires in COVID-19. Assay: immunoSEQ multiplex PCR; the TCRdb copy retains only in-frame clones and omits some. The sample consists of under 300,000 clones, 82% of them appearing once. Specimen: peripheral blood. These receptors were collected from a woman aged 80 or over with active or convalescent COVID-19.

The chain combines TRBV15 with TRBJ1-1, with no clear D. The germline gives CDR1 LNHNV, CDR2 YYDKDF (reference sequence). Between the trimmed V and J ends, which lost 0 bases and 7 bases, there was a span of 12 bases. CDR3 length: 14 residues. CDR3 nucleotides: TGTGCCACCAGCAGAGATCCTTACACAGATGAAGCTTTCTTT. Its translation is CATSRDPYTDEAFF.

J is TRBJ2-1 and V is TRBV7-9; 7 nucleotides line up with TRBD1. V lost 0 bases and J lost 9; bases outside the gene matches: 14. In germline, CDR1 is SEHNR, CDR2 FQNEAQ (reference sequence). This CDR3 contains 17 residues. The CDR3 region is CASSLAKGQIRPTEQFF. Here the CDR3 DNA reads TGTGCCAGCAGCTTAGCCAAGGGACAGATAAGACCTACTGAGCAGTTCTTC.

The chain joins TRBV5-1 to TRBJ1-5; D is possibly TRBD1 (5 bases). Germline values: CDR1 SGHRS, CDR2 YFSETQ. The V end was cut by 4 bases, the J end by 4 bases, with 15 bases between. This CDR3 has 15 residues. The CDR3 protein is CASSQDGGGNQPQHF. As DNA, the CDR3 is TGCGCCAGCAGCCAAGACGGGGGTGGGAATCAGCCCCAGCATTTT.

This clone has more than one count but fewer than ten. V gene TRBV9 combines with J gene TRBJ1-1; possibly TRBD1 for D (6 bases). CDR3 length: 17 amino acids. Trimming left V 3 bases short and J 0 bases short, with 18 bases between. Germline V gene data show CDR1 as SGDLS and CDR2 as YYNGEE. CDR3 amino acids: CASSARIQGGMNTEAFF. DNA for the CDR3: TGTGCCAGCAGCGCACGTATACAGGGAGGGATGAACACTGAAGCTTTCTTT.

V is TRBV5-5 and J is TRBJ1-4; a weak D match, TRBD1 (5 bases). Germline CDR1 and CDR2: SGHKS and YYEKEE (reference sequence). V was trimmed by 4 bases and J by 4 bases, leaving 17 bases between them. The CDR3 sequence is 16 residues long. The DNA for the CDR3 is TGTGCCAGCAGCCTCACCCCCAGGGACTTTAATGAAAAACTGTTTTTT. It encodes CASSLTPRDFNEKLFF.

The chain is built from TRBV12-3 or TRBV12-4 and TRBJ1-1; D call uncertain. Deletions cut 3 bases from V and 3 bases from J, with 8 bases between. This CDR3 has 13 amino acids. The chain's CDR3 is CASSFQRDTEAFF. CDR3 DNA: TGTGCCAGCAGTTTCCAGCGGGACACTGAAGCTTTCTTT.

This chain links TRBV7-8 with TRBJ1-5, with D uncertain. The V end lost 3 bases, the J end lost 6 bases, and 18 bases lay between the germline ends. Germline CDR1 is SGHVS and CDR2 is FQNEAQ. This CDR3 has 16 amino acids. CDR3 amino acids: CASSLYPRSAIQPQHF. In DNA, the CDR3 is TGTGCCAGCAGCTTGTATCCGAGATCTGCTATTCAGCCCCAGCATTTT.

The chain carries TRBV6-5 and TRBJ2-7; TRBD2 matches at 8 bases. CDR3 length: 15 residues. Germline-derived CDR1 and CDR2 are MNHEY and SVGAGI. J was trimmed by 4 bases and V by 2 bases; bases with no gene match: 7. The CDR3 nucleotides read TGTGCCAGCAGTTACGTGGCGGGAGGAGGGTACGAGCAGTACTTC. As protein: CASSYVAGGGYEQYF.

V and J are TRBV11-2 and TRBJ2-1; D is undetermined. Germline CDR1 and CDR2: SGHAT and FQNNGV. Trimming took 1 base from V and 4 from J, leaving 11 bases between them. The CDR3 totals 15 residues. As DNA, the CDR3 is TGTGCCAGCAGCTTAGTCGGCGGTCCTTACAATGAGCAGTTCTTC. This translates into CASSLVGGPYNEQFF.

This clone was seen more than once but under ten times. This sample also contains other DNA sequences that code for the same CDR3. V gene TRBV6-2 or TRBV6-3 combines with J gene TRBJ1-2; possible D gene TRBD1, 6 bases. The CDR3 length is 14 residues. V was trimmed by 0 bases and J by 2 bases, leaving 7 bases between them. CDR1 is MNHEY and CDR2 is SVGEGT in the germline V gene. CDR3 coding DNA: TGTGCCAGCAGTTACTCGGACAGAAACTATGGCTACACCTTC. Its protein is CASSYSDRNYGYTF.

The CDR3 nucleotides read TGTGCCAGCACACACGGGACAGCAGATTCACCCCTCCACTTT. Translation gives CASTHGTADSPLHF. The J gene is TRBJ1-6, the V gene TRBV6-5, with TRBD1 matching 7 bases. Germline V CDR1 and CDR2: MNHEY, SVGAGI. This CDR3 is built from 14 residues. V shed 7 bases and J 8 bases; nucleotides not matched to a gene: 8.

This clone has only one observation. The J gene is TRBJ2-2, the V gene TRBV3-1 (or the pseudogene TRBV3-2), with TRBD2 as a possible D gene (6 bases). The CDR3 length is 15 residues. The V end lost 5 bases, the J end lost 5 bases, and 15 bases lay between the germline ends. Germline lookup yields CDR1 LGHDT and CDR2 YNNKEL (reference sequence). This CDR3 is CASSNTAAGTGELFF. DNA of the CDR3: TGTGCCAGCAGCAACACCGCGGCGGGGACCGGGGAGCTGTTTTTT.

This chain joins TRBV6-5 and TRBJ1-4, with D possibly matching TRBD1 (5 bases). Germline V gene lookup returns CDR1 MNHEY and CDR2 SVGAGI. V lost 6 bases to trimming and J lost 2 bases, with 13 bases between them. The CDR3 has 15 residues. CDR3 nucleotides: TGTGCCAGCAGCGACCCGACAGTGACTAATGAAAAACTGTTTTTT. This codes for CASSDPTVTNEKLFF.

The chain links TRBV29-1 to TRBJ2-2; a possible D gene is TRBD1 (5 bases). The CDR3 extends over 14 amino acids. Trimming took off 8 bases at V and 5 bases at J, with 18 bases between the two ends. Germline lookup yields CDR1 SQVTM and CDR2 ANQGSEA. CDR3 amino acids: CSPPGNLSTGELFF. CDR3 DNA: TGCAGCCCACCAGGGAACCTCAGTACCGGGGAGCTGTTTTTT.

CDR3 sequence reads: CASSDLWGRLTRDTQYF. As DNA, the CDR3 is TGTGCCAGCAGTGATCTGTGGGGGCGCCTGACGAGGGATACGCAGTATTTT. The rearrangement joins TRBV6-1 to TRBJ2-3; possibly TRBD1 for D (6 bases). The length of the CDR3 is 17 residues. Germline V gives CDR1 MNHNS, CDR2 SASEGT. Trimming cost V 3 bases and J 6 bases, with 22 bases left between them.

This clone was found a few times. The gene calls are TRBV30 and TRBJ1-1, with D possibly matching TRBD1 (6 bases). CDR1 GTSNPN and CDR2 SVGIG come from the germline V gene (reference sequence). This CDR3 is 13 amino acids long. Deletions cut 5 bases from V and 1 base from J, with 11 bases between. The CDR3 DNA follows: TGTGCCTGGCAATTGACAGGGAACACTGAAGCTTTCTTT. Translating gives CAWQLTGNTEAFF. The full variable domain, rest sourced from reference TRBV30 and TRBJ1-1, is SQTIHQWPATLVQPVGSPLSLECTVEGTSNPNLYWYRQAAGRGLQLLFYSVGIGQISSEVPQNLSASRPQDRQFILSSKKLLLSDSGFYLCAWQLTGNTEAFFGQGTRLTVV.

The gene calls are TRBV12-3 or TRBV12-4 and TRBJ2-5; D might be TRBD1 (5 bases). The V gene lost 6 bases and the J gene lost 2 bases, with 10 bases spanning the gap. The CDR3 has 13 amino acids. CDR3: CASSPDIQETQYF. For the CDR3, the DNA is TGTGCCAGCAGCCCGGACATACAAGAGACCCAGTACTTC.